This T cell receptor (beta chain) originates from a study of naive and memory T cell subsets. With V trimmed by 7 bases and J by 4 bases, 9 bases remained unmatched. Germline loops: CDR1 DFQATT, CDR2 SNEGSKA (reference sequence). This CDR3 is built from 15 residues. Two oligonucleotides, mixed equimolar, formed the beta constant-region primer covering TRBC1 and TRBC2. Four rounds of PCR amplified the ligated cDNA using nested alpha and beta constant-region primers plus SP2. TCRdb re-analysed the UMI-ligation and nested PCR reads in MiXCR, keeping a single row per CDR3 protein. The data hold about 150,000 distinct CDR3 sequences, with over 20% observed a single time. Of note for this clonotype: Its specificity is unknown.

Notes on the study in general: Especially in CD8 cells, naive repertoires contained a few larger clonotypes, possibly CD45RA-re-expressing memory cells. Between naive and memory subsets, TCR abundance power law exponents differed.

Cells stained for CD3, CD4, CD8, CD45RA and CD27 were sorted into four subsets. The chain couples TRBV20-1 to TRBJ2-3, with TRBD2 matching 12 bases. The material sequenced was naive CD4+ T cells from blood. This sequence was found in a human donor in good health. The CDR3 is CSGDLAGGWADTQYF. DNA for the CDR3: TGCAGTGGTGACCTAGCGGGAGGGTGGGCAGATACGCAGTATTTT.